What follows are 14 T cell receptor beta chains derived from one specimen sequenced in a study of graft-versus-host responses after intestinal transplantation (dated by TCRdb to about 2021). To isolate intraepithelial and lamina propria lymphocytes from graft specimens, dithiothreitol, EDTA incubations and collagenase D digestion were used. Libraries were built with the immunoSEQ multiplex PCR assay. Not all clones reach the TCRdb copy of this immuneACCESS table, which keeps in-frame sequences only. Checked studies attribute under half of the gap to unresolved V genes and leave the rest unexplained. The sample data list over 7,000 clones, and roughly 70% of these were observed just once. The top ten constitute approximately 31% of the sample. This specimen was ileum tissue, taken around 490 days after intestinal transplant. These receptor sequences come from a human patient who received an intestinal transplant, so some T cells may come from the graft donor.

DNA for the CDR3: TGTGCCAGCAGCCCCGTGGAGCCACCCGCTGAAGCTTTCTTT. This codes for CASSPVEPPAEAFF. The chain has TRBV11-2 and TRBJ1-1, with D unresolved. The CDR3 is 14 residues long. V was shortened by 5 bases and J by 6 bases, with 16 bases between the two germline ends. Germline V lookup: CDR1 SGHAT, CDR2 FQNNGV.

The J gene is TRBJ1-1, the V gene TRBV10-3, with 7 bases lining up with TRBD1. Germline V CDR1 and CDR2: ENHRY, SYGVKD. V was clipped by 10 bases and J by 5 bases; unmatched bases: 13. The CDR3 has 14 residues. The CDR3 coding sequence is TGTGCCAGCAGCCCGACAGGGAAGAGGACTGAAGCTTTCTTT. It encodes CASSPTGKRTEAFF.

The rearrangement links TRBV6-6 to TRBJ2-7, with 10 bases lining up with TRBD1. The germline V gene encodes CDR1 MNHNY and CDR2 SVGAGI (reference sequence). CDR3 length equals 12 residues. Losses at the gene ends were 6 bases for V and 6 bases for J; bases not matched to a gene: 2. In nucleotides, the CDR3 is TGTGCCAGCAGGAGGACAGGGGGCGAGCAGTACTTC. Amino acid sequence: CASRRTGGEQYF.

This clone came up a few times. The chain couples TRBV5-1 to TRBJ2-1, with D possibly being TRBD2 (6 bases). This CDR3 has 14 amino acids. Germline V gene lookup returns CDR1 SGHRS and CDR2 YFSETQ. Trimming took off 0 bases at V and 8 bases at J, with 12 bases between the two ends. The CDR3 loop is CASSLVTSRDEQFF. CDR3 nucleotide sequence: TGCGCCAGCAGCTTGGTAACTAGCAGAGATGAGCAGTTCTTC.

This clone is labeled as medium-sized (0.01 to 0.1%). The chain joins TRBV5-1 to TRBJ2-1, with 12 nucleotides matching TRBD1. CDR3 length equals 16 residues. Trimming removed 3 bases from V and 7 bases from J; junction bases left unmatched: 8. Germline values: CDR1 SGHRS, CDR2 YFSETQ. CDR3 DNA: TGCGCCAGCAGCTCCGGTGGGACAGGGGGCACTAATGAGCAGTTCTTC. Translation: CASSSGGTGGTNEQFF.

About this clone: A far larger clone is off by one base, so a read error is likely. This chain uses TRBV5-6 with TRBJ2-7, with TRBD1 matching 8 bases. CDR1 and CDR2 (germline): SGHDT, YYEEEE. J gave up 4 bases and V 1 base, and 7 bases lay outside the gene matches. CDR3 length equals 15 residues. The CDR3, as DNA: TGTGCCAGCAGCTTGCGGACAGGGCGAGGATACGAGCAGTACTTC. Translating it yields CASSLRTGRGYEQYF.

Concerning this clone: The missing conserved phenylalanine or tryptophan at the end of this CDR3 makes a read error likely. The chain joins TRBV10-1 to TRBJ2-7, with 7 bases aligning to TRBD1. Germline lookup yields CDR1 WNHNN and CDR2 SYGVQD (reference sequence). CDR3 size: 11 residues. V gave up 6 bases and J gave up 7 bases; unmatched junction bases: 3. In nucleotides, the CDR3 is TGCGCCAGCAGAGGCAGGGGGGAGCAGTACCTC. It encodes CASRGRGEQYL.

The gene calls are TRBV28 and TRBJ1-6, with D tentatively TRBD1 (6 bases). V was shortened by 6 bases and J by 14 bases, with 23 bases between the two germline ends. This CDR3 spans 15 amino acids. CDR1 and CDR2 (germline): MDHEN, SYDVKM. CDR3 residues: CASSLRGLKGGTLHF. The CDR3 DNA is TGTGCCAGCAGCCTCCGGGGGCTTAAGGGGGGCACCCTCCACTTT. Complete variable domain (other parts from reference TRBV28 and TRBJ1-6): DVKVTQSSRYLVKRTGEKVFLECVQDMDHENMFWYRQDPGLGLRLIYFSYDVKMKEKGDIPEGYSVSREKKERFSLILESASTNQTSMYLCASSLRGLKGGTLHFGNGTRLTVT.

J is TRBJ2-7 and V is TRBV4-2; D tentatively fits TRBD1 or TRBD2 (5 bases each). The CDR3 is made up of 14 amino acids. Germline V gene sequence: CDR1 LGHNA, CDR2 YNFKEQ. The V end lost 5 bases, the J end lost 5 bases, and 16 bases lay between the germline ends. In DNA form, the CDR3 reads TGTGCCAGCAGCTTGGGGACCGCACGCAACGAGCAGTACTTC. This translates into CASSLGTARNEQYF.

CDR3 bases: TGTGCCAGCAGCTTAGGGGGCCAAACTGAAGCTTTCTTT. The encoded protein is CASSLGGQTEAFF. This chain uses TRBV11-2 with TRBJ1-1; D is possibly TRBD1 (5 bases). The germline V and J ends were trimmed by 1 base and 5 bases, with 8 bases remaining between them. Germline V lookup: CDR1 SGHAT, CDR2 FQNNGV. The CDR3 is 13 amino acids.

The chain joins TRBV7-2 to TRBJ2-5; TRBD2 matches 8 bases. The CDR3 has 14 residues. V was clipped by 5 bases and J by 7 bases; unmatched bases: 9. CDR1 is SGHTA and CDR2 is FQGNSA in the germline V gene. The CDR3: CASSLPAGVATQYF. The DNA of the CDR3 is TGTGCCAGCAGCCTCCCAGCGGGAGTGGCGACCCAGTACTTC.

This clone was seen a few times. This rearrangement joins TRBV19 to TRBJ1-1, with 10 positions matching TRBD1. The germline V gene has CDR1 LNHDA and CDR2 SQIVND (reference sequence). The CDR3 runs 16 residues. V was clipped by 6 bases and J by 0 bases; unmatched bases: 7. The CDR3 reads CASRKDRGIMNTEAFF. CDR3 coding DNA: TGTGCCAGTAGAAAGGACAGGGGGATCATGAACACTGAAGCTTTCTTT.

The chain has TRBV7-9 and TRBJ1-5, with 9 bases identical to TRBD1. The CDR3 totals 15 residues. V was clipped by 1 base and J by 4 bases; unmatched bases: 2. CDR1 and CDR2 from the germline V gene are SEHNR and FQNEAQ (reference sequence). The CDR3 loop reads CASSLGGTGNQPQHF. The CDR3, as DNA: TGTGCCAGCAGCTTAGGGGGGACAGGGAATCAGCCCCAGCATTTT.

The rearrangement joins TRBV11-3 to TRBJ2-7; 7 nucleotides match TRBD1. V lost 3 bases to trimming and J lost 1 base; unmatched junction nucleotides: 9. The CDR3 totals 16 residues. Per the germline V gene, CDR1 is SGHNT and CDR2 is YENEEA. CDR3 DNA: TGTGCCAGCAGCTTTACCGCCGGGACAGCGTCCTACGAGCAGTACTTC. Encoded protein: CASSFTAGTASYEQYF.